Sequencing of this T cell receptor (beta chain) was carried out in a study of identifying expanded T cells in peripheral blood. Study results and limitations: Variance in clone template counts between roughly two-week samples significantly increased with total template count across all healthy donors. Over around two and four weeks, about 15 and 19 clones changed, versus around 1.2 between replicates.

Data came from immunoSEQ multiplex PCR; TCRdb stores just in-frame clones and leaves some out. The repertoire has tens of thousands of clones, roughly 84% of them found once; the top ten carry 20%. CDR3 length: 15 amino acids. Germline lookup yields CDR1 SGHRS and CDR2 YFSETQ. Trimming shortened V by 1 base and J by 0 bases, and 11 bases separated the two germline ends. As concerns this clone: The antigen is unknown.

Healthy donors had no documented immune events, such as infections, while sampled. The sample was blood. The rearrangement joins TRBV5-1 to TRBJ2-7; a possible D gene is TRBD2 (5 bases). This receptor was taken from a person aged 18-70 years in good health. CDR3 sequence (DNA): TGCGCCAGCAGCTTGACTGAGGGCGGCTCCTACGAGCAGTACTTC. Translation gives CASSLTEGGSYEQYF.